This passage covers 21 T cell receptor beta chains from one sample sequenced in a study of OX40 agonist ivuxolimab in advanced cancers. TCRdb's table, derived via immunoSEQ multiplex PCR, lists solely in-frame clones and lacks some. The profile shows 65,000 or so clones, around 84% of them singletons. The source material was CD4+ or CD8+ T cells sorted from blood, sampled in a trial of the OX40 agonist ivuxolimab. These receptors were taken from an adult with an advanced solid tumor such as melanoma, head and neck, liver or kidney cancer.

The chain employs TRBV4-2 and TRBJ1-4; D might be TRBD1 (6 bases). CDR1 LGHNA and CDR2 YNFKEQ come from the germline V gene. The CDR3 runs 15 residues. V was clipped by 2 bases and J by 4 bases, with 11 bases between them. CDR3 region: CASSQSGGGNEKLFF. CDR3 DNA: TGTGCCAGCAGCCAATCTGGGGGCGGTAATGAAAAACTGTTTTTT.

This clone was observed a few times. The chain carries TRBV7-9 and TRBJ1-1, with TRBD1 as a possible D gene (5 bases). Trimming took 3 bases from V and 3 from J, leaving 11 bases between them. CDR3 length equals 14 residues. Germline assignment: CDR1 SEHNR and CDR2 FQNEAQ (reference sequence). This chain's CDR3 is CASSLHTGDTEAFF. In DNA, the CDR3 is TGTGCCAGCAGCTTGCATACAGGAGACACTGAAGCTTTCTTT.

This chain connects TRBV11-3 to TRBJ2-1, with D possibly matching TRBD2 (6 bases). Trimming removed 8 bases from V and 7 bases from J, with 18 bases in between. This CDR3 has 14 amino acids. The germline V gene encodes CDR1 SGHNT and CDR2 YENEEA. DNA of the CDR3: TGTGCCAGCTCCTTGGGCGGGGACCTGAATGAGCAGTTCTTC. Translation gives CASSLGGDLNEQFF.

The chain uses TRBV2 and TRBJ2-7; no firm D call. V lost 2 bases, J lost 4 bases, and 9 bases lay in between. Germline CDR1 is SNHLY and CDR2 is FYNNEI. This CDR3 spans 13 amino acids. This chain's CDR3 is CASSEKSSYEQYF. Written as DNA, the CDR3 is TGTGCCAGCAGTGAAAAGTCTTCTTACGAGCAGTACTTC. Drawing the rest from reference TRBV2 and TRBJ2-7, the complete variable domain is EPEVTQTPSHQVTQMGQEVILRCVPISNHLYFYWYRQILGQKVEFLVSFYNNEISEKSEIFDDQFSVERPDGSNFTLKIRSTKLEDSAMYFCASSEKSSYEQYFGPGTRLTVT.

This clone has a handful of counts. The CDR3 reads CASRQLVGDQSGEQYF. In DNA, the CDR3 is TGTGCCAGCAGGCAACTGGTAGGGGATCAGTCGGGCGAGCAGTACTTC. V usage is TRBV27 and J usage is TRBJ2-7; TRBD1 is a possible D gene (5 bases). V shed 6 bases and J shed 6 bases, with 24 bases lying between them. Germline CDR1 and CDR2: MNHEY and SMNVEV (reference sequence). The CDR3 consists of 16 residues.

The chain employs TRBV2 and TRBJ2-7, with a possible D match to TRBD2 (6 bases). Deletions cut 7 bases from V and 0 bases from J, with 10 bases between. This CDR3 comprises 13 residues. Germline lookup yields CDR1 SNHLY and CDR2 FYNNEI. The CDR3 nucleotides are TGTGCCAGCAAGGTAGCGGACTCCTACGAGCAGTACTTC. This sequence encodes CASKVADSYEQYF.

V gene TRBV2 combines with J gene TRBJ1-5; unclear D gene. Deletions cut 5 bases from V and 5 bases from J, with 13 bases between. Germline CDR1 SNHLY, CDR2 FYNNEI. CDR3 size: 14 residues. As DNA, the CDR3 is TGTGCCAGCAGTTTAGGACTGGGCGATCAGCCCCAGCATTTT. Amino acid sequence: CASSLGLGDQPQHF.

J is TRBJ1-4 and V is TRBV7-6; D not certain. This CDR3 comprises 14 residues. Trimming cost V 4 bases and J 5 bases, with 11 bases left between them. Germline CDR1 is SGHVS and CDR2 is FNYEAQ. CDR3 sequence reads: CASSSRTGNEKLFF. The CDR3 DNA follows: TGTGCCAGCAGCTCTAGGACGGGGAATGAAAAACTGTTTTTT.

With respect to this clone: Other DNA sequences in the sample encode the same CDR3. The chain combines TRBV7-3 with TRBJ1-2; 10 nucleotides line up with TRBD1. J lost 6 bases, V lost 5 bases, and 3 bases had no gene match. CDR3 length: 13 residues. Per germline, CDR1 SGHTA and CDR2 FQGTGA. The CDR3 spells CASSLGQGDGYTF. The CDR3 region has the DNA TGTGCCAGCAGCCTCGGACAGGGGGATGGCTACACCTTC.

V gene TRBV18 combines with J gene TRBJ1-2; 8 positions agree with TRBD1. The V and J ends lost 6 bases and 6 bases, in that order; junction bases with no gene match: 6. The CDR3 length is 13 residues. Germline V lookup: CDR1 KGHSH, CDR2 LQKENI. The CDR3, as DNA: TGTGCCAGCTCGACGGACAGGGCCAATGGCTACACCTTC. Translating it yields CASSTDRANGYTF.

The chain combines TRBV5-1 with TRBJ2-1, with a weak D call TRBD1 (6 bases). Germline CDR1 is SGHRS and CDR2 is YFSETQ. V lost 0 bases and J 13 bases, leaving 17 bases between the germline ends. The CDR3 consists of 14 residues. The CDR3 nucleotides read TGCGCCAGCAGCTTGGGCGAACCCCCGGGACAACAGTTCTTC. Protein product: CASSLGEPPGQQFF.

The genes are TRBV6-6 and TRBJ2-5; D remains ambiguous. In germline, CDR1 is MNHNY, CDR2 SVGAGI (reference sequence). The CDR3 loop spans 14 amino acids. V shed 0 bases and J shed 5 bases, with 10 bases lying between them. CDR3 DNA sequence: TGTGCCAGCAGTTACTCGTCAGAGGATGAGACCCAGTACTTC. Protein: CASSYSSEDETQYF.

V is TRBV27 and J is TRBJ1-5; D possibly corresponds to TRBD1 (5 bases). The CDR3 extends over 13 amino acids. The germline gives CDR1 MNHEY, CDR2 SMNVEV (reference sequence). Trimming removed 2 bases from V and 9 bases from J, with 11 bases in between. This CDR3 reads CASSLGGEAPQHF. The CDR3 DNA is TGTGCCAGCAGTTTAGGGGGGGAGGCGCCCCAGCATTTT.

This chain links TRBV4-2 with TRBJ2-2; no reliable D call. Per germline, CDR1 LGHNA and CDR2 YNFKEQ. Trimming pared 0 bases from V and 5 bases from J, leaving 10 bases between. The CDR3 is made up of 15 amino acids. The CDR3 reads CASSQDIARTGELFF. CDR3 in DNA: TGTGCCAGCAGCCAAGATATAGCCCGTACCGGGGAGCTGTTTTTT.

The genes are TRBV7-2 and TRBJ1-5; no definite D call. Germline V lookup: CDR1 SGHTA, CDR2 FQGNSA. The CDR3 is 14 residues long. V was trimmed by 2 bases and J by 7 bases, leaving 12 bases between them. CDR3 bases: TGTGCCAGCAGCTTAATAGGGCGGCAACAGCCCCAGCATTTT. Translation gives CASSLIGRQQPQHF.

For the CDR3, the DNA is TGTGCCAGCAGCGGCCCATCGGACGAGCAGTACTTC. It translates to CASSGPSDEQYF. The chain couples TRBV9 to TRBJ2-7; D is unresolved. The V end was cut by 3 bases, the J end by 5 bases, with 9 bases between. The germline gives CDR1 SGDLS, CDR2 YYNGEE. CDR3 length: 12 amino acids.

The chain carries TRBV18 and TRBJ1-2; D is possibly TRBD1 (6 bases). This CDR3 spans 13 amino acids. Trimming took 6 bases from V and 5 from J, leaving 13 bases between them. Germline V gene lookup returns CDR1 KGHSH and CDR2 LQKENI. The CDR3 DNA reads TGTGCCAGCTCGCAACAGGGTAGTTATGGCTACACCTTC. Its translation: CASSQQGSYGYTF.

This chain connects TRBV7-9 to TRBJ1-2; D gene uncertain. Germline V gene lookup returns CDR1 SEHNR and CDR2 FQNEAQ (reference sequence). The V end was cut by 3 bases, the J end by 2 bases, with 10 bases between. This CDR3 contains 14 residues. The CDR3 DNA reads TGTGCCAGCAGCTTGGGAGACGCCAACTATGGCTACACCTTC. This gives the protein CASSLGDANYGYTF.

This chain connects TRBV9 to TRBJ2-4; either TRBD1 or TRBD2 may supply D (6 bases each). Germline V gene lookup returns CDR1 SGDLS and CDR2 YYNGEE. The V and J ends lost 3 bases and 9 bases respectively, with 16 bases between them. There are 14 residues in the CDR3. The CDR3 sequence is CASSAPGGAGIQYF. CDR3 coding DNA: TGTGCCAGCAGCGCCCCCGGGGGCGCGGGCATTCAGTACTTC.

The V call is TRBV2, the J call TRBJ1-5; D may be TRBD1 (5 bases). CDR3 size: 13 residues. In germline, CDR1 is SNHLY, CDR2 FYNNEI. V gave up 5 bases and J gave up 6 bases, with 11 bases separating them. CDR3 protein: CASSLGAPQPQHF. The DNA for the CDR3 is TGTGCCAGCAGTTTAGGGGCCCCTCAGCCCCAGCATTTT.

This chain connects TRBV4-1 to TRBJ1-2, with D unresolved. Germline values: CDR1 MGHRA, CDR2 YSYEKL. The CDR3 consists of 16 residues. V lost 1 base to trimming and J lost 5 bases, with 17 bases between them. CDR3 loop: CASSQVWRTSDYGYTF. The CDR3, as DNA: TGCGCCAGCAGCCAAGTTTGGAGAACTTCAGATTATGGCTACACCTTC.